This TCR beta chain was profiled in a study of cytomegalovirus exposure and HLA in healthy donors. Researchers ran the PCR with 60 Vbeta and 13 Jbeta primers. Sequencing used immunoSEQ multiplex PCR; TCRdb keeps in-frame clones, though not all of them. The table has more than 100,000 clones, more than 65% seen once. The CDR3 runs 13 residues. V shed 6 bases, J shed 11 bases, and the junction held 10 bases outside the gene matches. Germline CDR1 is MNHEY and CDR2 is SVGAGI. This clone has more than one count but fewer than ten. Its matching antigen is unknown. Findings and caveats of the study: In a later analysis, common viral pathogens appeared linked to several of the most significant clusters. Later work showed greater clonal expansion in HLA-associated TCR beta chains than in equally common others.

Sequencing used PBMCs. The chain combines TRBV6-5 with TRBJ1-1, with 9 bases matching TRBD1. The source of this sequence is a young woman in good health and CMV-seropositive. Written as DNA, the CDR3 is TGTGCCAGCAGGGCACAGGGGGCGGACGTGGCTTTCTTT. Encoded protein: CASRAQGADVAFF.